This T cell receptor beta chain was found in a study of technical replicates of blood from several donors. Some clones are missing from TCRdb's copy, which holds only in-frame ones; the method was immunoSEQ multiplex PCR. The data show around 61,000 clones, approximately 97% seen once. The receptor was isolated from a human donor in good health. Sequenced material: T cells isolated from PBMCs.

This CDR3 reads CASSWTGGTEAFF. As DNA, the CDR3 is TGCGCCAGCAGCTGGACAGGGGGCACTGAAGCTTTCTTT. The chain has TRBV5-1 and TRBJ1-1; TRBD1 agrees at 10 bases. The germline CDR1 and CDR2 sequences are SGHRS and YFSETQ. The CDR3 length is 13 residues. The junction had 0 bases not matched to a gene; V was cut back by 3 bases and J by 4 bases.